The rows below give T cell receptor beta chains drawn from one sample of a study of early T cells in non-severe SARS-CoV-2 infection. One entry per CDR3 protein, called by TCRdb with MiXCR from the 5' RACE reads. Among 50,000 to 70,000 distinct CDR3 sequences listed, about 15% were seen once. Sequences were derived from whole blood, sampled at baseline. These receptors all stem from an adult who was a healthcare worker with PCR-confirmed SARS-CoV-2 infection or an uninfected control (not recorded which). The conserved cysteine and the conserved F or W are not part of the CDR3 here. A clone size is listed for some rows: how often the clone was seen (once, few, many), or a class if it is expanded.

J	V	size	CDR3
TRBJ2-5	TRBV7-6	few	ASSPLGGSETQY
TRBJ2-5	TRBV11-2	-	ASSLVPGSQETQY
TRBJ2-1	TRBV30	-	AWIAHPWEQF
TRBJ1-5	TRBV6-1	-	ASSEGDSNQPQH
TRBJ2-1	TRBV18	-	ASSRRDPPEQF
TRBJ1-5	TRBV19	few	ASSIDPGNQPQH
TRBJ1-5	TRBV4-1	-	ASSQDRGQPQH
TRBJ1-6	TRBV29-1	few	SAKDSGNSPLH
TRBJ1-2	TRBV29-1	-	SVRLYSGYGYT
TRBJ2-7	TRBV20-1	-	SAAVSTSGRNEQY
TRBJ2-7	TRBV6-6	-	ASSPDRDRVYEQY
TRBJ1-5	TRBV6-1	few	ASILRDRGNQPQH
TRBJ1-2	TRBV18	many	ASSLKTEDPYGYT
TRBJ2-7	TRBV28	-	ASSPRTDYYEQY
TRBJ2-7	TRBV20-1	-	SAISGKNYEQY